The entry below gives a single T cell receptor beta chain sequence along with its context. This record comes from a study of blood T cell repertoires in COVID-19. The V gene's germline CDR1 is MNHEY and CDR2 SVGAGI. This CDR3 has 14 amino acids. Trimming took 7 bases from V and 1 from J, leaving 13 bases between them. In the authors' methods: From reference gene primer amplification, estimates of nucleated cell counts were derived. Only in-frame clones appear in the TCRdb table, and some are missing; sequencing was by immunoSEQ multiplex PCR. V and J calls and clone size are as listed in that table; D and trimming were resolved from the DNA. This table has some 180,000 clones, more than 75% appearing once.

This chain uses TRBV6-5 with TRBJ1-2; D possibly corresponds to TRBD1 (6 bases). Sequencing was carried out using peripheral blood. This sequence was found in a man aged 40-55 years with active or convalescent COVID-19. The CDR3 sequence is CASTPGGGNYGYTF. The CDR3 DNA reads TGTGCCAGCACCCCGGGAGGGGGTAACTATGGCTACACCTTC.